Listed below are T cell receptor beta chains from one sample, sequenced in a study of blood T cell repertoires in COVID-19. TCRdb's copy holds only in-frame clones and misses some; the assay was immunoSEQ multiplex PCR. The table has about 97,000 clones, 70% to 90% seen once; the top ten hold approximately 2%. Sequencing used peripheral blood. The receptor set was obtained from a man in his fifties or sixties with active COVID-19. Both conserved end residues are trimmed from each CDR3. The D gene is left open where the match is weak. Size values are once, few and many counts, or a class for expanded clones, and some rows have none.

clone_size: .
j_call: TRBJ1-2
v_call: TRBV4-2
d_call: .
cdr3_aa: ASSQGTGVNYGYT

clone_size: .
j_call: TRBJ2-2
v_call: TRBV11-2
d_call: .
cdr3_aa: ASSRGGYTGELF

clone_size: .
j_call: TRBJ2-1
v_call: TRBV6-6
d_call: TRBD2
cdr3_aa: ASSGLGQGGEQF

clone_size: .
j_call: TRBJ2-1
v_call: TRBV19
d_call: TRBD2
cdr3_aa: ASSTAGGASIEQF

clone_size: .
j_call: TRBJ1-6
v_call: TRBV11-2
d_call: TRBD1
cdr3_aa: ASSIRTGSSYNSPLH

clone_size: .
j_call: TRBJ1-1
v_call: TRBV4-1
d_call: TRBD1
cdr3_aa: ASSLLLDRDTEAF

clone_size: .
j_call: TRBJ2-1
v_call: TRBV27
d_call: TRBD1
cdr3_aa: ASHTHGQGVMAYNEQF

clone_size: .
j_call: TRBJ2-5
v_call: TRBV19
d_call: TRBD1
cdr3_aa: ASSMTGETQY

clone_size: .
j_call: TRBJ1-5
v_call: TRBV6-4
d_call: .
cdr3_aa: ASSEEAGYQPQH

clone_size: .
j_call: TRBJ1-2
v_call: TRBV6-1
d_call: .
cdr3_aa: ASSERAGTAGYT

clone_size: once
j_call: TRBJ1-1
v_call: TRBV4-3
d_call: .
cdr3_aa: ASSQDIRSTEAF

clone_size: .
j_call: TRBJ2-7
v_call: TRBV5-1
d_call: .
cdr3_aa: ASSPNSRLSYEQY

clone_size: .
j_call: TRBJ2-1
v_call: TRBV11-2
d_call: TRBD1
cdr3_aa: ASSLEPGTALYNEQF

clone_size: .
j_call: TRBJ2-4
v_call: TRBV30
d_call: .
cdr3_aa: AWNQKNIQY

clone_size: .
j_call: TRBJ1-2
v_call: TRBV6-2/TRBV6-3
d_call: TRBD1
cdr3_aa: ASSNPPTGAYGYT

clone_size: once
j_call: TRBJ2-2
v_call: TRBV11-3
d_call: TRBD2
cdr3_aa: ASRALAGGPGELF

clone_size: .
j_call: TRBJ2-5
v_call: TRBV18
d_call: .
cdr3_aa: ASSPQVGAVQETQY

clone_size: .
j_call: TRBJ2-1
v_call: TRBV3-1/TRBV3-2
d_call: TRBD2
cdr3_aa: ASSPQVGTSGEQF

clone_size: .
j_call: TRBJ2-6
v_call: TRBV18
d_call: TRBD1
cdr3_aa: ASSPGTAGANVLT

clone_size: .
j_call: TRBJ1-4
v_call: TRBV4-2
d_call: TRBD1
cdr3_aa: ASSQNPTGQGGPPTNEKLF

clone_size: .
j_call: TRBJ2-7
v_call: TRBV11-2
d_call: .
cdr3_aa: ASSLTRGDEQY

clone_size: .
j_call: TRBJ1-1
v_call: TRBV30
d_call: TRBD1
cdr3_aa: AWIQGSMNTEAF

clone_size: .
j_call: TRBJ2-3
v_call: TRBV5-4
d_call: TRBD1
cdr3_aa: ASSRGQGTDTQY

clone_size: .
j_call: TRBJ1-2
v_call: TRBV14
d_call: .
cdr3_aa: ASSQVGANYGYT

clone_size: .
j_call: TRBJ1-1
v_call: TRBV4-1
d_call: .
cdr3_aa: ASSPPGHWGAF

clone_size: .
j_call: TRBJ1-6
v_call: TRBV3-1/TRBV3-2
d_call: .
cdr3_aa: ASSRGPDPGDYYNSPLH

clone_size: .
j_call: TRBJ2-7
v_call: TRBV27
d_call: .
cdr3_aa: ASSSPGTRTTYEQY

clone_size: few
j_call: TRBJ1-5
v_call: TRBV6-6
d_call: TRBD1
cdr3_aa: ASSSQGGGQPQH

clone_size: .
j_call: TRBJ1-2
v_call: TRBV6-5
d_call: .
cdr3_aa: ASSRGGGYT

clone_size: once
j_call: TRBJ1-1
v_call: TRBV6-6
d_call: .
cdr3_aa: ASSHAGGRDTEAF

clone_size: .
j_call: TRBJ1-1
v_call: TRBV5-1
d_call: TRBD1
cdr3_aa: ASSLGTGNTEAF

clone_size: .
j_call: TRBJ1-2
v_call: TRBV5-5
d_call: .
cdr3_aa: ASSPDSNYGYT

clone_size: .
j_call: TRBJ2-5
v_call: TRBV6-6
d_call: .
cdr3_aa: ASSYYTGRETQY

clone_size: .
j_call: TRBJ1-3
v_call: TRBV5-4
d_call: TRBD1
cdr3_aa: ASSSTGGGNTIY

clone_size: many
j_call: TRBJ2-1
v_call: TRBV7-7
d_call: TRBD2
cdr3_aa: ASSLGTSNEQF

clone_size: .
j_call: TRBJ1-2
v_call: TRBV2
d_call: TRBD1
cdr3_aa: ASGTGSVNYGYT